These T cell receptor beta chains were read from a single sample in a study of persistence of HIV-infected CD4 T cells. The assay was immunoSEQ multiplex PCR, and TCRdb's table has in-frame clones only and misses some. The sample has approximately 31,000 clones, 82% seen once; the top ten hold nearly 6.5%. Antigen specificity for these receptors is unknown. The sequences come from CD4+ T cells sorted from PBMCs after roughly 18-hour stimulation, collected from a patient who received antiretroviral therapy. These receptors came from an adult woman with HIV who was CMV-seropositive. Both conserved end residues are part of each CDR3. A D gene is named only where the DNA matches it firmly. The size field is filled for only some rows; it gives once, few, many or a size class.

V,D,J,size,DNA,CDR3
TRBV4-3,-,TRBJ1-2,-,TGCGCCAGCAGCCAAGAGGCCTTATCTGGAGACTATGGCTACACCTTC,CASSQEALSGDYGYTF
TRBV2,-,TRBJ2-7,once,TGTGCCAGCGGGACTGAGTACTCCTACGAGCAGTACTTC,CASGTEYSYEQYF
TRBV6-1,TRBD2,TRBJ2-3,-,TGTGCCAGCAGTGGGACTAGCGGGGGGGATAGGGGCACAGATACGCAGTATTTT,CASSGTSGGDRGTDTQYF
TRBV11-3,-,TRBJ2-1,-,TGTGCCAGCAGCTTAGATCTGGGGTACAATGAGCAGTTCTTC,CASSLDLGYNEQFF
TRBV27,-,TRBJ2-5,-,TGTGCCAGCAGTTTATTCACGGGAGAGACCCAGTACTTC,CASSLFTGETQYF
TRBV27,-,TRBJ2-7,-,TGTGCAACTGCATCGGGACTCGCCAGCTCCTACGAGCAGTACTTC,CATASGLASSYEQYF
TRBV9,TRBD1,TRBJ2-5,-,TGTGCCAGCAGCCAGGGACAGGGGGCCCGTGAGACCCAGTACTTC,CASSQGQGARETQYF
TRBV13,TRBD2,TRBJ2-5,-,TGTGCCAGCAGCTCAGCTGCGGGACTAGCGGGAGGGCCCCGGGAGACCCAGTACTTC,CASSSAAGLAGGPRETQYF
TRBV29-1,TRBD1,TRBJ1-2,-,TGCAGCGTTGAAGCTGGACAGGGGGGCGGCTACACCTTC,CSVEAGQGGGYTF
TRBV2,-,TRBJ2-1,few,TGTGCCAGCAGTGTATATACCGAGCAGTTCTTC,CASSVYTEQFF
TRBV18,-,TRBJ1-2,-,TGTGCCAGCTCACCAAAGGTTGGCCGTTTCGGCTACACCTTC,CASSPKVGRFGYTF
TRBV18,-,TRBJ2-3,-,TGTGCCAGCTCACGGGCACAGCGGTCCGTTCCAGATACGCAGTATTTT,CASSRAQRSVPDTQYF
TRBV19,-,TRBJ1-2,-,TGTGCCAGTAGTATGGACAGCAACTATGGCTACACCTTC,CASSMDSNYGYTF
TRBV5-1,-,TRBJ2-7,-,TGCGCCAGCAGCTTGGGGCCAGGCACTGGCTACGAGCAGTACTTC,CASSLGPGTGYEQYF
TRBV18,-,TRBJ1-3,once,TGTGCCAGCTCACGAACAGGAGGAAGTCCTCCTGGAAACACCATATATTTT,CASSRTGGSPPGNTIYF
TRBV18,TRBD1,TRBJ2-3,once,TGTGCCAGCTCGACAGGGGGATTCACAGATACGCAGTATTTT,CASSTGGFTDTQYF
TRBV2,TRBD1,TRBJ1-2,-,TGTGCCAGCAGGTCAGGGGGCGAGAATGGCTACACCTTC,CASRSGGENGYTF
TRBV19,-,TRBJ1-3,few,TGTGCCAGTAGTACGACGGGAGGAAACACCATATATTTT,CASSTTGGNTIYF
TRBV19,TRBD1,TRBJ1-1,-,TGTGCCAGTAGTATTGGGGGAGTGGACAGGGGTTTTGTCACTGAAGCTTTCTTT,CASSIGGVDRGFVTEAFF
TRBV7-3,TRBD2,TRBJ2-2,once,TGTGCCAGCAGTCTAACTAGCGGGAAAGGGGAGCTGTTTTTT,CASSLTSGKGELFF
TRBV6-5,-,TRBJ2-2,-,TGTGCCAGCAGTTACGGGGGGAACACCGGGGAGCTGTTTTTT,CASSYGGNTGELFF
TRBV30,-,TRBJ2-7,-,TGTGCCTGGAGTGGGGGCGGCAGCTCCTACGAGCAGTACTTC,CAWSGGGSSYEQYF